These 2 T cell receptor beta chains share one sample of origin, sequenced in a study of T cell responses to AZD1222 COVID-19 vaccine. Assay used: immunoSEQ multiplex PCR; TCRdb lists only in-frame clones, some missing. The sample contains 120,000 or so clones, about 85% of which appear only once. The sample here was peripheral blood, taken on day 0 of AZD1222 vaccination. The receptors derive from an adult in good health.

The genes are TRBV2 and TRBJ1-6, with 8 positions matching TRBD1. This CDR3 is 16 amino acids long. Unmatched junction bases numbered 9, after V lost 6 bases and J lost 5 bases. Germline CDR1 and CDR2: SNHLY and FYNNEI. DNA for the CDR3: TGTGCCAGCAGAGGGGAAGACAGGGGAAATAATTCACCCCTCCACTTT. It translates to CASRGEDRGNNSPLHF.

The chain's CDR3 is CASTPWREEETQYF. The CDR3, as DNA: TGTGCCAGTACCCCCTGGAGGGAAGAAGAGACCCAGTACTTC. The rearrangement joins TRBV19 to TRBJ2-5; tentatively, D is TRBD2 (6 bases). Germline-derived CDR1 and CDR2 are LNHDA and SQIVND (reference sequence). Between the trimmed V and J ends, which lost 7 bases and 3 bases, there was a span of 15 bases. The CDR3 sequence is 14 residues long.